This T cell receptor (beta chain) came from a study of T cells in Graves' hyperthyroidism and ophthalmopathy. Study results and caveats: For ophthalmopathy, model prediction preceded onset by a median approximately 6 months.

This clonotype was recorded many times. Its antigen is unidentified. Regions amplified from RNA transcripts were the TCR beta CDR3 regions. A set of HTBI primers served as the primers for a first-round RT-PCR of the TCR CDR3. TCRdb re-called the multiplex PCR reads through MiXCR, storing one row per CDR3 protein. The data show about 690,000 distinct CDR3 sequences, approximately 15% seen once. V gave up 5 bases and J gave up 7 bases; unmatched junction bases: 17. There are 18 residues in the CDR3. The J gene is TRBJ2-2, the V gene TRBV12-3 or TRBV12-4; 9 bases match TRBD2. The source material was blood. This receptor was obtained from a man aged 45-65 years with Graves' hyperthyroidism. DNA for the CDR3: TGTGCCAGCAGTCCCAACACTGGGCTAGCGGGATATCACGGGGAGCTGTTTTTT. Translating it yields CASSPNTGLAGYHGELFF.